The 30 T cell receptor beta chains listed next were all sequenced from one sample in a study of radiotherapy plus CTLA-4 blockade in lung cancer. Sequencing used immunoSEQ multiplex PCR; TCRdb keeps in-frame clones, though not all of them. Of about 110,000 clones in the sample, roughly 77% were seen once. Material: peripheral blood, obtained from a patient treated with radiotherapy plus ipilimumab. The receptors come from a human donor with non-small cell lung cancer that progressed on radiotherapy plus ipilimumab. Some clones in this sample may be carry-over from other donors' samples.

The chain uses TRBV5-1 and TRBJ2-6; D unresolved. Germline-derived CDR1 and CDR2 are SGHRS and YFSETQ. This CDR3 has 18 residues. Deletions cut 1 base from V and 1 base from J, with 15 bases between. The CDR3 nucleotides read TGCGCCAGCAGCTTGTATCAAGGAACTCGATCTGGGGCCAACGTCCTGACTTTC. It translates to CASSLYQGTRSGANVLTF.

The rearrangement links TRBV7-2 to TRBJ2-7; 8 bases are shared with TRBD1. The CDR3 is made up of 13 amino acids. Germline V gene data show CDR1 as SGHTA and CDR2 as FQGNSA. V lost 5 bases to trimming and J lost 2 bases; unmatched junction nucleotides: 2. This CDR3 reads CASSDRGPYEQYF. In nucleotides, the CDR3 is TGTGCCAGCAGCGACAGGGGTCCCTACGAGCAGTACTTC.

To note about this clone: Germline is not matched at one junction end, which may reflect a read error. Other nucleotide sequences in the sample specify the same CDR3. V gene TRBV4-3 combines with J gene TRBJ1-1, with D perhaps TRBD1 (6 bases). Germline V gene lookup returns CDR1 LGHNA and CDR2 YSLEER. The CDR3 totals 14 residues. CDR3 protein: CASSQLNRVTEAFF. The CDR3 DNA sequence: TGCGCCAGCAGCCAACTTAACAGGGTCACTGAAGCCTTCTTT.

This clone came up a few times. The chain employs TRBV12-5 and TRBJ2-3, with a weak D call TRBD1 (6 bases). The CDR3 has 15 residues. The V gene lost 6 bases and the J gene lost 4 bases, with 17 bases spanning the gap. Germline CDR1 reads LGHNT; CDR2 reads FRNRAP. The CDR3 reads CASGRGGLNADTQYF. CDR3 sequence (DNA): TGTGCTAGTGGCAGGGGTGGGTTGAACGCAGATACGCAGTATTTT.

This chain connects TRBV7-9 to TRBJ1-3; D ambiguous. The germline V gene encodes CDR1 SEHNR and CDR2 FQNEAQ (reference sequence). This CDR3 spans 16 amino acids. The germline V and J ends were trimmed by 2 bases and 0 bases, with 11 bases remaining between them. DNA of the CDR3: TGTGCCAGCAGCTTACGGCAGATCCACTCTGGAAACACCATATATTTT. Translating it yields CASSLRQIHSGNTIYF.

V is TRBV7-2 and J is TRBJ1-3; 9 bases are shared with TRBD1. The germline CDR1 and CDR2 sequences are SGHTA and FQGNSA. The CDR3 is 16 amino acids. The trim removed 2 bases at V and 2 bases at J, leaving 4 bases unmatched. The CDR3 here is CASSLMRQGAGNTIYF. The DNA for the CDR3 is TGTGCCAGCAGCTTAATGAGACAGGGGGCTGGAAACACCATATATTTT.

This clone was found a few times. The rearrangement joins TRBV7-3 to TRBJ1-6; TRBD1 might be the D (5 bases). Trimming took 0 bases from V and 8 from J, leaving 5 bases between them. Germline V lookup: CDR1 SGHTA, CDR2 FQGTGA. The CDR3 contains 13 residues. The CDR3 bases are TGTGCCAGCAGCTTAACGGGGGATTCACCCCTCCACTTT. It is translated as CASSLTGDSPLHF. Full variable domain (missing parts from reference TRBV7-3 and TRBJ1-6): GAGVSQTPSNKVTEKGKYVELRCDPISGHTALYWYRQSLGQGPEFLIYFQGTGAADDSGLPNDRFFAVRPEGSVSTLKIQRTERGDSAVYLCASSLTGDSPLHFGNGTRLTVT.

The gene calls are TRBV7-3 and TRBJ2-1; D gene uncertain. Germline loops: CDR1 SGHTA, CDR2 FQGTGA. V lost 1 base, J lost 4 bases, and 8 bases lay in between. The length of the CDR3 is 14 residues. The CDR3 DNA reads TGTGCCAGCAGCTTAATGGCAAATTACAATGAGCAGTTCTTC. Amino acid sequence: CASSLMANYNEQFF.

The table lists this clone with a few counts. The chain employs TRBV2 and TRBJ2-7, with unresolved D. Germline V lookup: CDR1 SNHLY, CDR2 FYNNEI. V was pared by 7 bases and J by 3 bases, with 16 bases between. The CDR3 is 14 amino acids. The CDR3 DNA follows: TGTGCCAGCAAAGAAATGGACGAGGACTACGAGCAGTACTTC. This gives the protein CASKEMDEDYEQYF.

The chain has TRBV5-1 and TRBJ2-1, with D possibly being TRBD1 (6 bases). V dropped 4 bases and J dropped 4 bases, with 9 bases sitting between them. The CDR3 has 13 amino acids. CDR1 is SGHRS and CDR2 is YFSETQ in the germline V gene. CDR3 amino acids: CASSRDTYNEQFF. The CDR3 region has the DNA TGCGCCAGCAGCCGGGACACTTACAATGAGCAGTTCTTC.

The chain carries TRBV6-4 and TRBJ2-3, with 9 positions matching TRBD2. The trim removed 3 bases at V and 7 bases at J, leaving 5 bases unmatched. Per the germline V gene, CDR1 is MRHNA and CDR2 is SNTAGT. The CDR3 has 14 amino acids. CDR3 loop: CASSEAGGTHTQYF. The CDR3 DNA is TGTGCCAGCAGTGAAGCGGGGGGAACACATACGCAGTATTTT.

J is TRBJ2-1 and V is TRBV27; tentatively, D is TRBD1 or TRBD2 (5 bases each). Trimming took off 6 bases at V and 8 bases at J, with 14 bases between the two ends. The CDR3 runs 13 residues. Germline assignment: CDR1 MNHEY and CDR2 SMNVEV (reference sequence). Here the CDR3 DNA reads TGTGCCAGCAGACTGACCCAGGGAGATGAGCAGTTCTTC. As protein: CASRLTQGDEQFF.

CDR3 loop: CAISGTAYEQYF. CDR3 DNA sequence: TGTGCCATCAGCGGGACAGCCTACGAGCAGTACTTC. The J gene is TRBJ2-7, the V gene TRBV10-3, with 7 bases matching TRBD1. Germline CDR1 ENHRY, CDR2 SYGVKD. This CDR3 comprises 12 residues. Trimming took 6 bases from V and 2 from J; bases not matched to a gene: 1.

The CDR3 is CASSQLAQETQYF. The DNA of the CDR3 is TGTGCCAGTAGCCAACTAGCGCAGGAGACCCAGTACTTC. The genes are TRBV19 and TRBJ2-5; 7 bases are a match to TRBD2. Germline CDR1 LNHDA, CDR2 SQIVND (reference sequence). The trim removed 6 bases at V and 5 bases at J, leaving 6 bases unmatched. The CDR3 runs 13 residues. The full variable domain, its missing parts supplied by reference TRBV19 and TRBJ2-5, is DGGITQSPKYLFRKEGQNVTLSCEQNLNHDAMYWYRQDPGQGLRLIYYSQIVNDFQKGDIAEGYSVSREKKESFPLTVTSAQKNPTAFYLCASSQLAQETQYFGPGTRLLVL.

The chain joins TRBV7-9 to TRBJ1-4; D perhaps matches TRBD1 (5 bases). V was clipped by 5 bases and J by 0 bases, with 16 bases between them. This CDR3 comprises 17 residues. CDR1 is SEHNR and CDR2 is FQNEAQ in the germline V gene (reference sequence). CDR3 coding DNA: TGTGCCAGCAGCCCAACCCCGGGACGGACAACTAATGAAAAACTGTTTTTT. Translating gives CASSPTPGRTTNEKLFF.

The rearrangement links TRBV5-1 to TRBJ2-1; no reliable D call. There are 15 residues in the CDR3. Trimming cost V 0 bases and J 4 bases, with 11 bases left between them. CDR1 and CDR2 (germline): SGHRS, YFSETQ. The CDR3 here is CASSLVQTLYNEQFF. CDR3 bases: TGCGCCAGCAGCTTGGTCCAGACTCTGTACAATGAGCAGTTCTTC.

The chain combines TRBV15 with TRBJ2-2, with 10 bases aligning to TRBD1. CDR1 is LNHNV and CDR2 is YYDKDF in the germline V gene (reference sequence). The CDR3 sequence is 15 residues long. V was pared by 3 bases and J by 6 bases, with 4 bases of the junction left unmatched. CDR3 amino acids: CATSRDRGLAGELFF. As DNA, the CDR3 is TGTGCCACCAGCAGGGACAGGGGGTTAGCCGGGGAGCTGTTTTTT.

V and J are TRBV5-5 and TRBJ1-4; D is uncertain. The CDR3 has 15 amino acids. Germline V gene data show CDR1 as SGHKS and CDR2 as YYEKEE (reference sequence). V shed 4 bases and J shed 1 base, with 11 bases lying between them. Here the CDR3 reads CASSRNQETNEKLFF. In DNA form, the CDR3 reads TGTGCCAGCAGCAGAAATCAGGAAACTAATGAAAAACTGTTTTTT.

The chain recombines TRBV7-9 with TRBJ2-1; 9 nucleotides agree with TRBD2. The CDR3 is 16 residues long. Germline trimming cut 1 base from V and 7 bases from J; bases unmatched to any gene: 8. Per the germline V gene, CDR1 is SEHNR and CDR2 is FQNEAQ (reference sequence). The CDR3 sequence: CASSLVAGGRTNEQFF. For the CDR3, the DNA is TGTGCCAGCAGCTTAGTGGCGGGGGGGCGCACAAATGAGCAGTTCTTC.

The V and J genes are TRBV5-6 and TRBJ2-5; the D is unclear. Germline values: CDR1 SGHDT, CDR2 YYEEEE. The length of the CDR3 is 18 residues. Trimming took 2 bases from V and 8 from J, leaving 28 bases between them. CDR3 residues: CASSFPLVTDDLTPTQYF. CDR3 coding DNA: TGTGCCAGCAGCTTCCCGCTCGTAACAGACGACCTTACGCCCACCCAGTACTTC.

The rearrangement uses TRBV7-2 and TRBJ2-2; D is perhaps TRBD1 (5 bases). There are 14 residues in the CDR3. Germline V gives CDR1 SGHTA, CDR2 FQGNSA. With 3 bases removed from V and 3 bases from J, the gap between germline ends came to 8 bases. CDR3 residues: CASSFQGDTGELFF. CDR3 DNA: TGTGCCAGCAGCTTCCAGGGTGACACCGGGGAGCTGTTTTTT.

This clone was counted between two and nine times. The CDR3 spells CASTGWLGDSGANVLTF. The CDR3 DNA is TGTGCCAGTACCGGCTGGCTGGGGGACTCTGGGGCCAACGTCCTGACTTTC. The V gene is TRBV19, the J gene TRBJ2-6; possibly TRBD1 or TRBD2 for D (5 bases each). CDR1 and CDR2 (germline): LNHDA, SQIVND (reference sequence). Trimming removed 7 bases from V and 0 bases from J, with 16 bases in between. The length of the CDR3 is 17 residues. The whole variable domain, filled in from reference TRBV19 and TRBJ2-6, reads DGGITQSPKYLFRKEGQNVTLSCEQNLNHDAMYWYRQDPGQGLRLIYYSQIVNDFQKGDIAEGYSVSREKKESFPLTVTSAQKNPTAFYLCASTGWLGDSGANVLTFGAGSRLTVL.

The chain couples TRBV18 to TRBJ2-2; a possible D gene is TRBD1 (6 bases). Germline V gene data show CDR1 as KGHSH and CDR2 as LQKENI. Between the trimmed V and J ends, which lost 2 bases and 1 base, there was a span of 14 bases. The CDR3 sequence is 17 residues long. CDR3 in DNA: TGTGCCAGCTCACCATCCTACAGGGAACTGAACACCGGGGAGCTGTTTTTT. Translation: CASSPSYRELNTGELFF.

V gene TRBV11-2 combines with J gene TRBJ1-1, with no clear D. The CDR3 is 15 amino acids. The V gene lost 0 bases and the J gene lost 1 base, with 9 bases spanning the gap. In germline, CDR1 is SGHAT, CDR2 FQNNGV. The CDR3, as DNA: TGTGCCAGCAGCTTAGACGTATGGGGGAACACTGAAGCTTTCTTT. This sequence encodes CASSLDVWGNTEAFF.

V and J are TRBV19 and TRBJ1-4; D is ambiguous. CDR3 length: 14 residues. V shed 6 bases and J shed 5 bases, with 13 bases lying between them. The V gene's germline CDR1 is LNHDA and CDR2 SQIVND (reference sequence). The CDR3 nucleotides are TGTGCCAGTAGCTCCGGACGGGCAAATGAAAAACTGTTTTTT. It specifies CASSSGRANEKLFF.

The chain joins TRBV5-1 to TRBJ2-5; 11 bases fit TRBD1. Germline V gives CDR1 SGHRS, CDR2 YFSETQ. The CDR3 runs to 15 residues. Trimming took 4 bases from V and 2 from J; bases not matched to a gene: 4. The CDR3 reads CASSEGTGGQETQYF. Here the CDR3 DNA reads TGCGCCAGCAGCGAAGGGACAGGGGGGCAAGAGACCCAGTACTTC.

The chain is built from TRBV11-1 and TRBJ1-1; a weak D match, TRBD1 (5 bases). The CDR3 contains 14 residues. Looked up from germline, CDR1 is SGHAT and CDR2 is FQDESV (reference sequence). With 3 bases removed from V and 4 bases from J, the gap between germline ends came to 12 bases. The CDR3 DNA is TGTGCCAGCAGCTTTTCAGGGTGGTCCACTGAAGCTTTCTTT. Translated: CASSFSGWSTEAFF.

This clone was detected only once. V gene TRBV7-9 combines with J gene TRBJ2-5; D may be TRBD2 (5 bases). CDR1 and CDR2 from the germline V gene are SEHNR and FQNEAQ (reference sequence). V was pared by 3 bases and J by 3 bases, with 8 bases between. CDR3 size: 13 residues. The CDR3 region has the DNA TGTGCCAGCAGCTTCTCCGGGGAAGAGACCCAGTACTTC. It yields the protein CASSFSGEETQYF.

This clone has just a few counts. The genes are TRBV6-1 and TRBJ2-7; 9 nucleotides align to TRBD1. Germline loops: CDR1 MNHNS, CDR2 SASEGT. The CDR3 consists of 14 residues. Losses at the gene ends were 5 bases for V and 2 bases for J; bases not matched to a gene: 4. The chain's CDR3 is CASSTGGLAYEQYF. CDR3 DNA: TGTGCCAGCAGTACAGGGGGCCTAGCCTACGAGCAGTACTTC.

The genes are TRBV18 and TRBJ2-2; D is undetermined. This CDR3 has 14 amino acids. CDR1 KGHSH and CDR2 LQKENI come from the germline V gene. The V gene lost 0 bases and the J gene lost 5 bases, with 7 bases spanning the gap. As DNA, the CDR3 is TGTGCCAGCTCACCACCGGGCCGGACCGGGGAGCTGTTTTTT. It translates to CASSPPGRTGELFF.